This T cell receptor (beta chain) derives from a study of T cell responses to AZD1222 COVID-19 vaccine. About this clone itself: Its antigen is unidentified.

The V end was cut by 10 bases, the J end by 4 bases, with 22 bases between. CDR1 SGHRS and CDR2 YFSETQ come from the germline V gene. The length of the CDR3 is 15 residues. Only in-frame clones appear in the TCRdb table, and some are missing; sequencing was by immunoSEQ multiplex PCR. The sample has about 130,000 clones; under 90% are singletons. The study's findings and limits: Seropositive status at baseline applied to only five or six AZD1222 recipients.

This TCR derives from an adult in good health. The chain joins TRBV5-1 to TRBJ2-3, with D possibly matching TRBD2 (7 bases). The starting material was peripheral blood, obtained on day 0 of AZD1222 vaccination. The CDR3 DNA reads as TGCGCCCGCGCCCGGCCGGGGGGCAGGGCAGATACGCAGTATTTT. Residues: CARARPGGRADTQYF.